Listed here is a single T cell receptor (beta chain). The data were taken from a study of control samples from healthy donors and cancer patients. Germline loops: CDR1 SGHKS, CDR2 YYEKEE (reference sequence). The germline V and J ends were trimmed by 5 bases and 0 bases, with 9 bases remaining between them. This CDR3 spans 14 amino acids. The method was immunoSEQ multiplex PCR; TCRdb's version includes in-frame clones alone and lacks a portion of them. The sample carries 15,000 to 20,000 clones, 70% to 90% recorded once. The TCR originated in a woman in her seventies with colorectal cancer. The chain couples TRBV5-5 to TRBJ1-5; no clear D. The specimen sequenced was PBMCs. For the CDR3, the DNA is TGTGCCAGCAGTTCCACTCATAGCAATCAGCCCCAGCATTTT. This codes for CASSSTHSNQPQHF. The variable domain in full, with the rest retrieved from reference TRBV5-5 and TRBJ1-5, is DAGVTQSPTHLIKTRGQQVTLRCSPISGHKSVSWYQQVLGQGPQFIFQYYEKEERGRGNFPDRFSARQFPNYSSELNVNALLLGDSALYLCASSSTHSNQPQHFGDGTRLSIL.